Listed below are T cell receptor beta chains from one sample, sequenced in a study of OX40 agonist ivuxolimab in advanced cancers. Using immunoSEQ multiplex PCR, the repertoire was profiled, and TCRdb retains in-frame clones only, with some absent. The sample yields some 12,000 clones, about four fifths seen once. The sample was CD4+ or CD8+ T cells sorted from blood, taken in a trial of the OX40 agonist ivuxolimab. These receptors all come from an adult with an advanced solid tumor such as melanoma, head and neck, liver or kidney cancer. Each CDR3 is given with its conserved first and last residue. Each record gives: D gene, J gene, clone size, V gene, CDR3 DNA, CDR3 protein. A D gene is named only where the DNA matches it firmly. Where a row states a size, it is once, few, many or the class of an expanded clone; other rows omit it.

d_call: .; j_call: TRBJ2-7; clone_size: .; v_call: TRBV10-3; cdr3_nt: TGTGCCATCAGTGACGGATCAGCCGGTTACGAGCAGTACTTC; cdr3_aa: CAISDGSAGYEQYF
d_call: .; j_call: TRBJ1-1; clone_size: few; v_call: TRBV16; cdr3_nt: TGTGCCAGCACCGTGGCTGGGACGGCGAACACTGAAGCTTTCTTT; cdr3_aa: CASTVAGTANTEAFF
d_call: .; j_call: TRBJ2-5; clone_size: .; v_call: TRBV9; cdr3_nt: TGTGCCAGCAGCGCCGGGACGTCCGGGGCCCAGTACTTC; cdr3_aa: CASSAGTSGAQYF
d_call: .; j_call: TRBJ1-5; clone_size: few; v_call: TRBV7-9; cdr3_nt: TGTGCCAGCAGCTTAGCCTCCAGTCATCAGCCCCAGCATTTT; cdr3_aa: CASSLASSHQPQHF
d_call: TRBD1; j_call: TRBJ1-3; clone_size: .; v_call: TRBV7-8; cdr3_nt: TGTGCCAGCAGCCTACAGGGGGCTGGAAACACCATATATTTT; cdr3_aa: CASSLQGAGNTIYF
d_call: TRBD2; j_call: TRBJ2-1; clone_size: .; v_call: TRBV6-4; cdr3_nt: TGTGCCAGCAGTGACTCAACTAGCGCTGAGCAGTTCTTC; cdr3_aa: CASSDSTSAEQFF
d_call: .; j_call: TRBJ1-1; clone_size: .; v_call: TRBV6-5; cdr3_nt: TGTGCCAGCAGCCCAGGGTGGGGCACTGAAGCTTTCTTT; cdr3_aa: CASSPGWGTEAFF
d_call: .; j_call: TRBJ2-3; clone_size: .; v_call: TRBV27; cdr3_nt: TGTGCCAGCAGTTTAGATAGAACAGATACGCAGTATTTT; cdr3_aa: CASSLDRTDTQYF
d_call: .; j_call: TRBJ2-7; clone_size: .; v_call: TRBV6-5; cdr3_nt: TGTGCCAGCAGTTCCGGACCCTACCTCGAGCAGTACTTC; cdr3_aa: CASSSGPYLEQYF
d_call: .; j_call: TRBJ2-2; clone_size: .; v_call: TRBV6-6; cdr3_nt: TGTGCCAGCAGTTTAGACACCGGGGAGCTGTTTTTT; cdr3_aa: CASSLDTGELFF
d_call: TRBD2; j_call: TRBJ2-3; clone_size: once; v_call: TRBV11-2; cdr3_nt: TGTGCCAGCAGCTTAGAGTTTCAGCGGGGAGAGCGAGATACGCAGTATTTT; cdr3_aa: CASSLEFQRGERDTQYF
d_call: TRBD1; j_call: TRBJ1-2; clone_size: once; v_call: TRBV6-6; cdr3_nt: TGTGCCAGCAGTTACTTGCAGGGGGTTAACTATGGCTACACCTTC; cdr3_aa: CASSYLQGVNYGYTF
d_call: .; j_call: TRBJ2-1; clone_size: .; v_call: TRBV11-2; cdr3_nt: TGTGCCAGCAGCTTCGGGGGACCCAATGAGCAGTTCTTC; cdr3_aa: CASSFGGPNEQFF
d_call: .; j_call: TRBJ2-2; clone_size: few; v_call: TRBV21-1; cdr3_nt: TGTGCCCCCCCCACGAACACCGGGGAGCTGTTTTTT; cdr3_aa: CAPPTNTGELFF
d_call: .; j_call: TRBJ2-2; clone_size: .; v_call: TRBV11-2; cdr3_nt: TGTGCCAGCAGCTTAGTCGTGGGCACCGGGGAGCTGTTTTTT; cdr3_aa: CASSLVVGTGELFF
d_call: .; j_call: TRBJ2-7; clone_size: .; v_call: TRBV5-1; cdr3_nt: TGCGCCAGCAGCTTGGACCCGGGACGGTCCTCCTACGAGCAGTACTTC; cdr3_aa: CASSLDPGRSSYEQYF
d_call: .; j_call: TRBJ2-1; clone_size: .; v_call: TRBV27; cdr3_nt: TGTGCCAGCAGTTTATCGGGGGCCCTCTACAATGAGCAGTTCTTC; cdr3_aa: CASSLSGALYNEQFF
d_call: .; j_call: TRBJ2-3; clone_size: .; v_call: TRBV6-5; cdr3_nt: TGTGCCAGCAGTTACGGAGGAAGCACAGATACGCAGTATTTT; cdr3_aa: CASSYGGSTDTQYF
d_call: .; j_call: TRBJ2-6; clone_size: .; v_call: TRBV4-3; cdr3_nt: TGCGCCAGTGGGACTGCCATCTCTGGGGCCAACGTCCTGACTTTC; cdr3_aa: CASGTAISGANVLTF
d_call: .; j_call: TRBJ2-4; clone_size: .; v_call: TRBV12-2; cdr3_nt: TGTGCAAGTCGCAACCTCGTCGAGGCAGCCTCACTAGCCAAAAACATTCAGTACTTC; cdr3_aa: CASRNLVEAASLAKNIQYF
d_call: TRBD2; j_call: TRBJ2-1; clone_size: .; v_call: TRBV7-9; cdr3_nt: TGTGCCAGCAGCCCGACTAGCGGGGGCACATTAGTATATGAGCAGTTCTTC; cdr3_aa: CASSPTSGGTLVYEQFF
d_call: .; j_call: TRBJ2-7; clone_size: .; v_call: TRBV19; cdr3_nt: TGTGCCAGTAGTATGGAGGGACAGTCCTACGAGCAGTACTTC; cdr3_aa: CASSMEGQSYEQYF
d_call: .; j_call: TRBJ2-7; clone_size: .; v_call: TRBV11-2; cdr3_nt: TGTGCCAGCAGCTTAGGGCACTCATACGAGCAGTACTTC; cdr3_aa: CASSLGHSYEQYF
d_call: .; j_call: TRBJ2-3; clone_size: .; v_call: TRBV18; cdr3_nt: TGTGCCAGCATCCCCCCGGAATCCACAGATACGCAGTATTTT; cdr3_aa: CASIPPESTDTQYF
d_call: .; j_call: TRBJ2-3; clone_size: .; v_call: TRBV28; cdr3_nt: TGTGCCAGCAGTTTACGGGACTTGGACACAGATACGCAGTATTTT; cdr3_aa: CASSLRDLDTDTQYF
d_call: .; j_call: TRBJ1-6; clone_size: .; v_call: TRBV7-2; cdr3_nt: TGTGCCAGCAGCTTAAGGGGTGGGGCGCAGCCCCTCCACTTT; cdr3_aa: CASSLRGGAQPLHF
d_call: .; j_call: TRBJ2-1; clone_size: .; v_call: TRBV6-4; cdr3_nt: TGTGCCAGCAGTGTATCCGAGGGGGGGCAAAGTGAGCAGTTCTTC; cdr3_aa: CASSVSEGGQSEQFF
d_call: .; j_call: TRBJ2-5; clone_size: once; v_call: TRBV15; cdr3_nt: TGTGCCACCAGCAGAGTTGGCGGCGAGACCCAGTACTTC; cdr3_aa: CATSRVGGETQYF
d_call: .; j_call: TRBJ1-1; clone_size: .; v_call: TRBV5-1; cdr3_nt: TGCGCCAGCAGCTCCCAGACAGGTCGGGACACTGAAGCTTTCTTT; cdr3_aa: CASSSQTGRDTEAFF
d_call: .; j_call: TRBJ1-2; clone_size: .; v_call: TRBV5-1; cdr3_nt: TGCGCCAGCAGCGATGGGGACGGTGGCAACTATGGCTACACCTTC; cdr3_aa: CASSDGDGGNYGYTF
d_call: .; j_call: TRBJ2-7; clone_size: once; v_call: TRBV6-1; cdr3_nt: TGTGCCAGCAGTGATACAGCCGGGGCCTACGAGTTC; cdr3_aa: CASSDTAGAYEF
d_call: .; j_call: TRBJ2-2; clone_size: .; v_call: TRBV27; cdr3_nt: TGTGCCAGCAGGACCGGGGAGCTGTTTTTT; cdr3_aa: CASRTGELFF
d_call: .; j_call: TRBJ2-3; clone_size: .; v_call: TRBV5-8; cdr3_nt: TGTGCCAGCAGCCCCATCCTAGCGTGGACAGATACGCAGTATTTT; cdr3_aa: CASSPILAWTDTQYF
d_call: TRBD2; j_call: TRBJ2-3; clone_size: few; v_call: TRBV6-1; cdr3_nt: TGTGCCAGCAGTCCTGTGGCGGGAGGGTCAGATACGCAGTATTTT; cdr3_aa: CASSPVAGGSDTQYF
d_call: .; j_call: TRBJ1-4; clone_size: .; v_call: TRBV5-6; cdr3_nt: TGTGCCAGCAGCGCCTCCGGGACGGCTGTACAACTGTTTTTT; cdr3_aa: CASSASGTAVQLFF
d_call: TRBD1; j_call: TRBJ2-7; clone_size: .; v_call: TRBV9; cdr3_nt: TGTGCCAGCAGCTTAGGGACAGGGGGCTACGAGCAGTACTTC; cdr3_aa: CASSLGTGGYEQYF
d_call: .; j_call: TRBJ1-1; clone_size: once; v_call: TRBV15; cdr3_nt: TGTGCCACCAGCAGAGGGCCGGGGAACCCTGAAGCTTTCTTT; cdr3_aa: CATSRGPGNPEAFF
d_call: .; j_call: TRBJ1-4; clone_size: medium-sized; v_call: TRBV2; cdr3_nt: TGTGCCAGCAGTGAATCGAGAAAACCCACTGAAAAACTGTTTTTT; cdr3_aa: CASSESRKPTEKLFF
d_call: .; j_call: TRBJ1-1; clone_size: .; v_call: TRBV6-5; cdr3_nt: TGTGCCAGCAAAACTACCGGCAGGAACACTGAAGCTTTCTTT; cdr3_aa: CASKTTGRNTEAFF
d_call: .; j_call: TRBJ2-1; clone_size: .; v_call: TRBV19; cdr3_nt: TGTGCCAGTAGTCTTGGGATTTACAATGAGCAGTTCTTC; cdr3_aa: CASSLGIYNEQFF
d_call: TRBD2; j_call: TRBJ2-7; clone_size: .; v_call: TRBV29-1; cdr3_nt: TGCAGCGCCTTGGGGGGGACTAGCGGCTCGTCCTACGAGCAGTACTTC; cdr3_aa: CSALGGTSGSSYEQYF
d_call: TRBD1; j_call: TRBJ1-4; clone_size: .; v_call: TRBV6-1; cdr3_nt: TGTGCCAGCAGTGAAGTGGGGACAGAGAATGAAAAACTGTTTTTT; cdr3_aa: CASSEVGTENEKLFF
d_call: .; j_call: TRBJ2-6; clone_size: .; v_call: TRBV19; cdr3_nt: TGTGCCAGTAGTGTAAGATTCTCTGGGGCCAACGTCCTGACTTTC; cdr3_aa: CASSVRFSGANVLTF
d_call: TRBD1; j_call: TRBJ2-7; clone_size: .; v_call: TRBV30; cdr3_nt: TGTGCCTCCGGGACAGGGGTCCACGAGCAGTACTTC; cdr3_aa: CASGTGVHEQYF
d_call: .; j_call: TRBJ2-1; clone_size: .; v_call: TRBV11-2; cdr3_nt: TGTGCCAGCAGCTTAGAAGGCGGCTCCTACAATGAGCAGTTCTTC; cdr3_aa: CASSLEGGSYNEQFF
d_call: .; j_call: TRBJ1-2; clone_size: .; v_call: TRBV6-5; cdr3_nt: TGTGCCAGCAGTTATAGGGGAATGGATGGCTACACCTTC; cdr3_aa: CASSYRGMDGYTF